This T cell receptor (beta chain) was captured by sequencing in a study of blood T cell repertoires in COVID-19 (TCRdb year 2020). As for the study more broadly: Collaborator samples came from the United States, Italy and Spain and covered acute and convalescent phases of COVID-19. The material from the prospective study consisted of cDNA or gDNA derived from T cells, B-cell-depleted T cells, or PBMCs. The dataset comprised deeply sampled blood TCRbeta repertoires from subjects exposed to, actively infected with, or recovered from COVID-19. A freely available public database, intended as a resource for researchers studying the immune response to SARS-CoV-2, is where the repertoires were released. Samples came from the ongoing ImmuneRACE study (first 160 participants) plus 1,254 subjects from 6 global collaborators. The sample metadata nearly always contained a de-identified subject ID, COVID-19 status, age in years and sex. Where available, HLA class I and class II types were taken from metadata supplied by the sample provider and were not determined by assay-based typing.

Remarks on this clone: Which antigen it targets is not known. The sample holds no much larger clone one base away, and base qualities are not on file.

For this chain, trimming is 3 bases at the V end and 6 bases at the J end, and the number of junction bases without a gene match is 13. Taken from the germline V gene, the CDR1 and CDR2 loops are SGHRS and YFSETQ. From its cysteine to its phenylalanine, the CDR3 spans 16 amino acids. The entry retains the CDR3 DNA only, 48 bases that are in frame from base 1. Participants in the prospective study were enrolled through a virtual design, were aged 18 to 89 years, and lived in 20 to 30 United States geographic areas. To assign participants to cohorts, the prospective study relied on clinical history that participants themselves reported in a screening survey and a study questionnaire. Each participant in the prospective study had whole blood, serum and a nasopharyngeal or oropharyngeal swab collected by mobile phlebotomists. Prospective study participants could optionally give additional blood draws and questionnaires over an approximately two-month period. Before DNA extraction, prospective study blood samples were shipped either frozen or at room temperature.

Summary of the overall study and its limitations: Clinical and demographic metadata were provided uncurated, with the amount varying by source and participant.

TCRbeta CDR3 regions were amplified from genomic DNA by means of the immunoSEQ Assay, a bias-controlled multiplex PCR. The study's processing was this. Within the assay, amplification of reference gene primers was used to estimate how many nucleated cells each sample contained. To quantify the absolute abundance of each unique TCRbeta CDR3 rearrangement, sequence reads were collapsed and filtered. For each sample, productive Simpson clonality was calculated as the square root of Simpson's diversity index over productive rearrangements. Here the immuneACCESS table is served through TCRdb, limited to in-frame sequences with V and J called. Missing clones are a known gap in these copies; in checked studies unresolved V genes cover under half, and the rest lacks a known reason. That table gives V, J and clone size, and the DNA gave D and trimming. The sample profile shows about 230,000 clones; around 88% of them were found once. The ten largest clones take up approximately 2.3% of the sample.

The sequenced sample was PBMCs or T cells enriched from blood (not recorded which). The origin of this receptor is a woman in her thirties or forties with acute COVID-19. The chain employs TRBV5-1 and TRBJ2-3, with TRBD2 identical over 7 junction bases. CDR3 sequence: CASSYGAGRGLDTQYF. The sequence in DNA is TGCGCCAGCAGCTACGGAGCGGGGAGAGGTTTGGATACGCAGTATTTT. The variable domain in full, with residues beyond the CDR3 obtained from the reference TRBV5-1 and TRBJ2-3 genes, is KAGVTQTPRYLIKTRGQQVTLSCSPISGHRSVSWYQQTPGQGLQFLFEYFSETQRNKGNFPGRFSGRQFSNSRSEMNVSTLELGDSALYLCASSYGAGRGLDTQYFGPGTRLTVL.